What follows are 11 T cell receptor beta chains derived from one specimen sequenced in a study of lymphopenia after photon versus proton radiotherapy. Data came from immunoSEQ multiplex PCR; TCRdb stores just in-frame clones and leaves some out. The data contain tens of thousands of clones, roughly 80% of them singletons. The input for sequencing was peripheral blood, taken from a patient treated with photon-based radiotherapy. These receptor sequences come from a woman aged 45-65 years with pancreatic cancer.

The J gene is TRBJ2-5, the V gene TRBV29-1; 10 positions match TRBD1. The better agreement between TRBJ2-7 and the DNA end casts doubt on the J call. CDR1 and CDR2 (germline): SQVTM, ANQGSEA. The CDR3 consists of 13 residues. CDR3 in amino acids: CSATGTGVGEQYF. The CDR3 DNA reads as TGCAGCGCCACCGGGACAGGGGTGGGCGAGCAGTACTTC.

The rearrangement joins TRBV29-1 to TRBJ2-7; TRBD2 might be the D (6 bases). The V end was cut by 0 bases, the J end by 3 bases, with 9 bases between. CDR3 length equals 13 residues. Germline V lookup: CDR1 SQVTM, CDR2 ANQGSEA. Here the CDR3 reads CSVEDRDFYEQYF. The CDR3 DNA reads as TGCAGCGTTGAAGATCGGGACTTCTACGAGCAGTACTTC.

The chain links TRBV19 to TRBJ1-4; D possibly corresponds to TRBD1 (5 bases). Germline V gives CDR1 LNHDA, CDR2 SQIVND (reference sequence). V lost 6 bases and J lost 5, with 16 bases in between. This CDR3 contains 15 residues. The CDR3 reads CASSMGVSENEKLFF. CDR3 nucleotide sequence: TGTGCCAGTAGCATGGGGGTATCGGAAAATGAAAAACTGTTTTTT.

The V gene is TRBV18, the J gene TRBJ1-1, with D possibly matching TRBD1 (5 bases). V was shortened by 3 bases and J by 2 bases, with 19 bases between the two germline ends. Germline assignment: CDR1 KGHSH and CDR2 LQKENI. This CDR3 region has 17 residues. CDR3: CASSPGGTEIRNTEAFF. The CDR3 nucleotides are TGTGCCAGCTCACCCGGAGGGACGGAGATTCGTAACACTGAAGCTTTCTTT.

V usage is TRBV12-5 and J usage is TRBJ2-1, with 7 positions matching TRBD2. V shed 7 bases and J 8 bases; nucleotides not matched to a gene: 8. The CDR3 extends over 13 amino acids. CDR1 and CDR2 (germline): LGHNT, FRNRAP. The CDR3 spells CASVSAGSYEQFF. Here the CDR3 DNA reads TGTGCTAGTGTTTCAGCGGGAAGCTATGAGCAGTTCTTC.

CDR3 loop: CSVRGGGNTGELFF. The CDR3 region has the DNA TGCAGCGTAAGAGGAGGGGGCAACACCGGGGAGCTGTTTTTT. This sequence joins TRBV29-1 and TRBJ2-2; possibly TRBD1 for D (7 bases). From germline, CDR1 is SQVTM and CDR2 ANQGSEA. Trimming removed 6 bases at V and 2 bases at J, with 13 bases between. The CDR3 is 14 amino acids.

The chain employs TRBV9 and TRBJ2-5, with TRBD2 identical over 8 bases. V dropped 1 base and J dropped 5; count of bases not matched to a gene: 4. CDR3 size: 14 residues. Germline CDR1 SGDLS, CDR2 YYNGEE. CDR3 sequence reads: CASSVTTSGETQYF. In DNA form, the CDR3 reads TGTGCCAGCAGCGTAACTACTAGCGGTGAGACCCAGTACTTC.

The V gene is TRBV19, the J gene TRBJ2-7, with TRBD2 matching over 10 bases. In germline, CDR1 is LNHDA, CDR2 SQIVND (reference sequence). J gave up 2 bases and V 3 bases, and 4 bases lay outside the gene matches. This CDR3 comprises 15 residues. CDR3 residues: CASSMLAGETYEQYF. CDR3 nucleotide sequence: TGTGCCAGTAGTATGCTAGCGGGAGAAACCTACGAGCAGTACTTC.

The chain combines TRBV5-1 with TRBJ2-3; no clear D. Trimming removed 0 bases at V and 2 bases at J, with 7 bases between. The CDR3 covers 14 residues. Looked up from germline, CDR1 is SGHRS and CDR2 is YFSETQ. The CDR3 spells CASSLEGITDTQYF. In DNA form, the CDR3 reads TGCGCCAGCAGCTTGGAGGGCATCACAGATACGCAGTATTTT.

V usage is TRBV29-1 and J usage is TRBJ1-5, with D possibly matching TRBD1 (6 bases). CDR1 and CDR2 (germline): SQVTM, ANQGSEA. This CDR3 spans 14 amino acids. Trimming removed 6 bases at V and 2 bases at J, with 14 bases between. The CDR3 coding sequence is TGCAGCGTAGTACAGGGAGGGGGCAATCAGCCCCAGCATTTT. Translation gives CSVVQGGGNQPQHF.

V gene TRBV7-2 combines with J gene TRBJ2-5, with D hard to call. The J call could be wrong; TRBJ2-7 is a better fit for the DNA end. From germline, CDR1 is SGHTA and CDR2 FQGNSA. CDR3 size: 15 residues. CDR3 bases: TGTGCCAGCAGCTCGCCGGTCGGGCGGAGCTACGAGCAGTACTTC. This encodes CASSSPVGRSYEQYF.